The rows below give T cell receptor beta chains drawn from one sample of a study of identifying expanded T cells in peripheral blood. Here immunoSEQ multiplex PCR was the method, and the copy in TCRdb shows in-frame clones only, minus some. The table records 65,000 to 95,000 clones, approximately 90% of them present only once. Sequencing input: blood. Receptor source: a person between 18 and 69 years old in good health. Each CDR3 is given with its conserved first and last residue. Fields, in order: J gene, D gene, V gene, clone size, CDR3 DNA, CDR3 protein. A D gene is named only where the DNA matches it firmly. Size is stated for part of the rows, as once, few or many counts, or as a class when the clone is expanded.

>TRBJ1-2|NA|TRBV10-3|NA
TGTGCCACGGGTACCCTGAGGACGGGCCCAACGGGCCCTAACTATGGCTACACCTTC
CATGTLRTGPTGPNYGYTF
>TRBJ1-2|NA|TRBV6-5|NA
TGTGCCAGCAGTTACGGGGGGGCAGGGTATGGCTACACCTTC
CASSYGGAGYGYTF
>TRBJ1-2|NA|TRBV5-1|NA
TGCGCCAGCAGCCCACACAGCGATGGCTACACCTTC
CASSPHSDGYTF
>TRBJ1-5|NA|TRBV7-8|once
TGTGCCAGCAGCTCCCGTCTGACCCAAAATCAGCCCCAGCATTTT
CASSSRLTQNQPQHF
>TRBJ1-5|TRBD1|TRBV28|NA
TGTGCCAGCATCCGGACAGGCGGCAATCAGCCCCAGCATTTT
CASIRTGGNQPQHF
>TRBJ2-5|TRBD2|TRBV29-1|NA
TGCAGCGCTGGGGGTCGACTAGCGGGATTCGAGACCCAGTACTTC
CSAGGRLAGFETQYF
>TRBJ2-1|TRBD2|TRBV2|NA
TGTGCCACACCGAAAGCGAGCGGGGACTCCTACAATGAGCAGTTCTTC
CATPKASGDSYNEQFF
>TRBJ2-7|TRBD1|TRBV27|NA
TGTGCCAGCAGCTCCATGACAGGGATCGGCGAGCAGTACTTC
CASSSMTGIGEQYF
>TRBJ2-3|TRBD2|TRBV6-5|NA
TGTGCCAGCAGTTTGCTAGCGGGATTTGAAGATACGCAGTATTTT
CASSLLAGFEDTQYF
>TRBJ1-2|NA|TRBV5-1|few
TGCGCCAGCAGCTTGACCCCCGGTGCGTCTCGGGGCTACACCTTC
CASSLTPGASRGYTF
>TRBJ2-1|TRBD2|TRBV6-1|NA
TGTGCCAGCAGTGAAGGGCCGGCTAGCGGGAGTTATAGGCTTTACAAAGTCAATGAGCAGTTCTTC
CASSEGPASGSYRLYKVNEQFF
>TRBJ2-3|NA|TRBV7-9|once
TGTGCCAGCAGCTTGAGGACCGCGAGGGTCCGAACAAGCACAGATACGCAGTATTTT
CASSLRTARVRTSTDTQYF
>TRBJ2-2|NA|TRBV7-9|NA
TGTGCCAGCAGCTTAACGGGCAACACCGGGGAGCTGTTTTTT
CASSLTGNTGELFF
>TRBJ1-2|NA|TRBV7-9|NA
TGTGCCAGCAGCTTAGGTCGCGTAGGGCACTATGGCTACACCTTC
CASSLGRVGHYGYTF
>TRBJ1-1|NA|TRBV30|NA
TGTGCCTGGAGGGCGGGGCGGCGAAACACTGAAGCTTTCTTT
CAWRAGRRNTEAFF
>TRBJ2-1|TRBD1|TRBV6-1|NA
TGTGCCAGCAGTTCCGGGACAGGGGTAAACAATGAGCAGTTCTTC
CASSSGTGVNNEQFF
>TRBJ2-4|NA|TRBV7-2|NA
TGTGCCAGCAGCTTCGACAGGAGGGACATTCAGTACTTC
CASSFDRRDIQYF
>TRBJ2-7|NA|TRBV19|NA
TGTGCCAGTAGTATAGATCCCGGGTCTTACGAGCAGTACTTC
CASSIDPGSYEQYF
>TRBJ2-7|TRBD2|TRBV5-6|few
TGTGCCAGCAGCTTAAAGGGAGGGGAGTACGAGCAGTACTTC
CASSLKGGEYEQYF
>TRBJ2-7|NA|TRBV9|NA
TGTGCCAGCAGCGTAGATGGGGTTCCCTCCTACGAGCAGTACTTC
CASSVDGVPSYEQYF
>TRBJ1-1|NA|TRBV19|NA
TGTGCCAGTAGTATCCTAGGACGGATAGTAGACACTGAAGCTTTCTTT
CASSILGRIVDTEAFF